Below are 20 T cell receptor beta chains sequenced from a single sample in a study of early T cells in non-severe SARS-CoV-2 infection. TCRdb recomputed calls from the 5' RACE reads with MiXCR, one row per CDR3 protein. The repertoire holds around 57,000 distinct CDR3 sequences, with around 12% as singletons. Sequencing used whole blood. Receptors were obtained from an adult who was a healthcare worker with PCR-confirmed SARS-CoV-2 infection or an uninfected control (not recorded which).

The chain employs TRBV5-1 and TRBJ1-6, with 9 bases lining up with TRBD1. CDR1 is SGHRS, CDR2 YFSETQ, per germline. CDR3 length: 15 amino acids. The J segment lost 9 bases and the V segment lost 4 bases, leaving 8 bases of the junction unmatched. The CDR3 spells CASSHGQGLGSPLHF. The CDR3, as DNA: TGCGCCAGCAGCCACGGACAGGGGCTTGGTTCACCCCTCCACTTT.

This clonotype was seen only a few times. V and J are TRBV5-1 and TRBJ2-3; no reliable D call. The CDR3 consists of 15 residues. V lost 0 bases to trimming and J lost 2 bases, with 10 bases between them. CDR1 and CDR2 (germline): SGHRS, YFSETQ. The CDR3 spells CASSLAGYNTDTQYF. The CDR3 DNA is TGCGCCAGCAGCTTGGCCGGCTATAACACAGATACGCAGTATTTT. The full variable domain, in which reference TRBV5-1 and TRBJ2-3 provide the parts outside the CDR3, is KAGVTQTPRYLIKTRGQQVTLSCSPISGHRSVSWYQQTPGQGLQFLFEYFSETQRNKGNFPGRFSGRQFSNSRSEMNVSTLELGDSALYLCASSLAGYNTDTQYFGPGTRLTVL.

The V gene is TRBV5-1, the J gene TRBJ2-2; the D is unclear. Germline CDR1 and CDR2: SGHRS and YFSETQ. The V end lost 0 bases, the J end lost 6 bases, and 6 bases lay between the germline ends. The CDR3 loop spans 13 amino acids. The chain's CDR3 is CASSLVGAGELFF. The CDR3 region has the DNA TGCGCCAGCAGCTTGGTCGGCGCCGGGGAGCTGTTTTTT.

The sample holds a few counts of this clonotype. V gene TRBV7-9 combines with J gene TRBJ1-4; 8 bases map to TRBD1. Germline V gene lookup returns CDR1 SEHNR and CDR2 FQNEAQ (reference sequence). The CDR3 is 14 residues long. Trimming at V came to 4 bases and at J to 8 bases, leaving 6 bases not matched to a gene. The DNA for the CDR3 is TGTGCCAGCAGCTATGGACAGGGAAGAGAAAAACTGTTTTTT. Protein sequence: CASSYGQGREKLFF.

The CDR3 coding sequence is TGTGCCAGCAGCTTAGAGACAGGGCCTGCCCATGGCTACACCTTC. Translated, it gives CASSLETGPAHGYTF. The V call is TRBV7-2, the J call TRBJ1-2; TRBD1 matches 7 bases. Per germline, CDR1 SGHTA and CDR2 FQGNSA. Trimming at V came to 1 base and at J to 6 bases, leaving 8 bases not matched to a gene. The CDR3 covers 15 residues.

As to this clonotype: Possible read error: a much larger clone is one base away. The chain carries TRBV6-5 and TRBJ2-2, with unresolved D. V lost 8 bases, J lost 7 bases, and 11 bases lay in between. This CDR3 comprises 12 residues. The V gene's germline CDR1 is MNHEY and CDR2 SVGAGI. CDR3 region: CASRPIGGELFF. The CDR3 nucleotides are TGTGCCAGCCGACCCATAGGCGGGGAGCTGTTTTTT.

The table lists this clonotype with a few counts. The chain couples TRBV6-5 to TRBJ2-3; D perhaps matches TRBD2 (7 bases). CDR3 size: 14 residues. From germline, CDR1 is MNHEY and CDR2 SVGAGI. V was shortened by 8 bases and J by 6 bases, with 18 bases between the two germline ends. CDR3 loop: CASRGEGGGDTQYF. Written as DNA, the CDR3 is TGTGCCAGCCGAGGCGAGGGCGGGGGCGATACGCAGTATTTT.

This clonotype was counted ten times or more. CDR3 sequence: CSAETGTDLCNQPQHF. The DNA for the CDR3 is TGCAGCGCTGAGACCGGGACAGATTTATGCAATCAGCCCCAGCATTTT. The chain is built from TRBV29-1 and TRBJ1-5, with TRBD1 identical over 7 bases. The V segment lost 7 bases and the J segment 2 bases; nucleotides outside the gene matches: 14. This CDR3 has 16 amino acids. Germline CDR1 reads SQVTM; CDR2 reads ANQGSEA.

This clonotype was seen ten or more times. V gene TRBV20-1 combines with J gene TRBJ2-4; tentatively, D is TRBD1 or TRBD2 (6 bases each). Germline V gives CDR1 DFQATT, CDR2 SNEGSKA (reference sequence). Trimming removed 4 bases from V and 4 bases from J, with 11 bases in between. CDR3 size: 13 residues. The CDR3, as DNA: TGCAGTGCTATAGGAGGGGGGAAAAACATTCAGTACTTC. It yields the protein CSAIGGGKNIQYF.

The rearrangement uses TRBV7-3 and TRBJ1-1, with D perhaps matching TRBD1 (5 bases). Trimming shortened V by 4 bases and J by 1 base, and 7 bases separated the two germline ends. Per germline, CDR1 SGHTA and CDR2 FQGTGA. The CDR3 extends over 13 amino acids. As DNA, the CDR3 is TGTGCCAGCAGCTCGGGACCGAACACTGAAGCTTTCTTT. Translating gives CASSSGPNTEAFF.

This clonotype was detected many times. V usage is TRBV5-6 and J usage is TRBJ2-5; D is tentatively TRBD1 or TRBD2 (5 bases each). Germline V gene sequence: CDR1 SGHDT, CDR2 YYEEEE. Trimming stripped 0 bases from V and 5 bases from J, with 11 bases between. This CDR3 comprises 14 residues. Here the CDR3 reads CASSLARGPETQYF. The DNA of the CDR3 is TGTGCCAGCAGCTTGGCCCGGGGCCCGGAGACCCAGTACTTC.

The table lists this clonotype with many counts. The V gene is TRBV11-2, the J gene TRBJ2-2; unclear D gene. The germline gives CDR1 SGHAT, CDR2 FQNNGV. The V end lost 3 bases, the J end lost 2 bases, and 4 bases lay between the germline ends. The CDR3 is 13 amino acids. CDR3 sequence (DNA): TGTGCCAGCAGCTTTCAAAACACCGGGGAGCTGTTTTTT. Its protein is CASSFQNTGELFF.

V is TRBV15 and J is TRBJ1-1, with a possible D match to TRBD1 (5 bases). Trimming took 3 bases from V and 2 from J, leaving 10 bases between them. Germline lookup yields CDR1 LNHNV and CDR2 YYDKDF (reference sequence). The CDR3 sequence is 14 residues long. DNA of the CDR3: TGTGCCACCAGCAGCCCTGGGGGTAACACTGAAGCTTTCTTT. Translated: CATSSPGGNTEAFF.

V is TRBV20-1 and J is TRBJ2-7; 7 bases map to TRBD1. The CDR3 length is 13 residues. The ends lost 5 bases at V and 0 bases at J; junction bases unmatched: 4. Germline V gene sequence: CDR1 DFQATT, CDR2 SNEGSKA (reference sequence). The CDR3 reads CSAYRDSSYEQYF. CDR3 DNA: TGCAGTGCTTACCGGGACAGCTCCTACGAGCAGTACTTC.

This clonotype was seen a few times. The CDR3 is CASSRPAGGRSSDIQYF. The CDR3 bases are TGTGCCAGCTCTCGCCCGGCGGGGGGGCGATCGTCTGACATTCAGTACTTC. The rearrangement joins TRBV12-3 or TRBV12-4 to TRBJ2-4; TRBD2 matches at 9 bases. Trimming removed 8 bases from V and 8 bases from J; junction bases left unmatched: 19. This CDR3 is built from 17 residues.

This sequence joins TRBV29-1 and TRBJ1-1; D remains unclear. Trimming removed 6 bases at V and 1 base at J, with 9 bases between. This CDR3 comprises 12 residues. Germline CDR1 SQVTM, CDR2 ANQGSEA. The CDR3 DNA sequence: TGCAGCGTCGGACGGTCGAACACTGAAGCTTTCTTT. Translating gives CSVGRSNTEAFF.

The table lists this clonotype with a few counts. The chain carries TRBV5-5 and TRBJ1-6, with 7 nucleotides matching TRBD1. The CDR3 is made up of 14 amino acids. Germline CDR1 reads SGHKS; CDR2 reads YYEKEE (reference sequence). J was trimmed by 8 bases and V by 4 bases; bases with no gene match: 6. The CDR3 here is CASSLGRGDSPLHF. CDR3 nucleotides: TGTGCCAGCAGCCTGGGCAGGGGGGATTCACCCCTCCACTTT.

The V gene is TRBV7-2, the J gene TRBJ2-1, with a tentative D call TRBD2 (6 bases). The V end was cut by 6 bases, the J end by 2 bases, with 14 bases between. CDR3 length: 15 residues. Germline CDR1 SGHTA, CDR2 FQGNSA. CDR3 in amino acids: CASSRWRGAYNEQFF. In nucleotides, the CDR3 is TGTGCCAGCAGTCGGTGGAGGGGCGCCTACAATGAGCAGTTCTTC.

This clonotype was seen many times. The chain employs TRBV2 and TRBJ2-1; D gene unclear. This CDR3 comprises 15 residues. Germline CDR1 SNHLY, CDR2 FYNNEI. Trimming removed 3 bases at V and 0 bases at J, with 9 bases between. In DNA, the CDR3 is TGTGCCAGCAGTGACGTGGTGAGCTCCTACAATGAGCAGTTCTTC. This translates into CASSDVVSSYNEQFF.

This clonotype was counted between two and nine times. This rearrangement joins TRBV30 to TRBJ1-6, with D possibly being TRBD1 (5 bases). This CDR3 has 13 residues. Trimming pared 2 bases from V and 7 bases from J, leaving 9 bases between. CDR1 and CDR2 from the germline V gene are GTSNPN and SVGIG (reference sequence). The CDR3 DNA reads as TGTGCCTGGAGTCGACAGACGAATTCACCCCTCCACTTT. Translated: CAWSRQTNSPLHF.